This TCR beta chain originates from a study of CD8 T cells in ankylosing spondylitis. TCRdb reprocessed the 5' RACE reads with MiXCR, giving one entry per CDR3 protein. This sample has approximately 260,000 distinct CDR3 sequences, with 18% found just once. Germline V gene sequence: CDR1 SGHRS, CDR2 YFSETQ. Trimming took 6 bases from V and 4 from J; bases not matched to a gene: 12. CDR3 length: 15 residues. Notes on the study in general: The study looked at matched synovial fluid samples from ankylosing spondylitis patients. Disease-linked clones were reported to be significantly enriched there. Seemingly distinctive of ankylosing spondylitis blood was a TCR beta motif formed by eight highly homologous variants.

As to this clonotype: The antigen is undetermined.

This chain links TRBV5-1 with TRBJ2-7, with TRBD1 matching 8 bases. Input material: blood, either unsorted or a sorted T cell fraction (not recorded which). This sequence was found in a male donor with ankylosing spondylitis or in good health (not recorded which). The CDR3 here is CASTPFTTGAYEQYF. DNA of the CDR3: TGCGCCAGCACCCCCTTCACGACAGGGGCGTACGAGCAGTACTTC.